Presented here are 6 T cell receptor beta chains from one specimen sequenced in a study of blood T cells in healthy people across ages. Using a J-beta primer mix together with a sample-barcoded 5' primer, a second PCR was run for about 7 to 12 cycles. One entry per CDR3 protein results from TCRdb running MiXCR on the 5' RACE reads. The sample contains approximately 960,000 distinct CDR3 sequences, almost 30% of which appear only once. The same data also went into a second study, on T cells of mothers and their children.

Sequences were obtained from blood. The receptors here all came from a woman aged 40 to 50 in good health.

The gene calls are TRBV3-1 and TRBJ2-1, with D possibly matching TRBD2 (5 bases). Trimming left V 2 bases short and J 0 bases short, with 14 bases between. The CDR3 contains 17 residues. Germline V gives CDR1 LGHDT, CDR2 YNNKEL (reference sequence). CDR3 nucleotide sequence: TGTGCCAGCAGCCAACTGGCGCGGGCATTCTCCTACAATGAGCAGTTCTTC. Amino acids: CASSQLARAFSYNEQFF.

This clonotype came up many times. The chain carries TRBV4-3 and TRBJ2-3; TRBD1 aligns across 7 bases. The junction had 6 bases not matched to a gene; V was cut back by 4 bases and J by 2 bases. The length of the CDR3 is 15 residues. CDR1 and CDR2 (germline): LGHNA, YSLEER. CDR3 protein: CASSRGQRLTDTQYF. The CDR3 region has the DNA TGCGCCAGCAGCCGGGGACAGAGACTCACAGATACGCAGTATTTT.

This clonotype was detected ten times or more. This chain connects TRBV5-1 to TRBJ2-7; no clear D gene. Trimming took off 0 bases at V and 2 bases at J, with 9 bases between the two ends. CDR1 and CDR2 from the germline V gene are SGHRS and YFSETQ. The CDR3 is made up of 14 amino acids. The CDR3 DNA reads TGCGCCAGCAGCTTGGAACAGTTGCCCTACGAGCAGTACTTC. It encodes CASSLEQLPYEQYF.

The chain carries TRBV7-2 and TRBJ1-2; possibly TRBD1 for D (6 bases). The CDR3 has 15 residues. Germline V gene lookup returns CDR1 SGHTA and CDR2 FQGNSA. Deletions cut 6 bases from V and 4 bases from J, with 18 bases between. The DNA of the CDR3 is TGTGCCAGCAGTCCTACAGGGACCCTCCGCTATGGCTACACCTTC. Residues: CASSPTGTLRYGYTF.

This chain joins TRBV9 and TRBJ2-1; no clear D. In germline, CDR1 is SGDLS, CDR2 YYNGEE. The CDR3 spans 14 residues. Trimming cost V 4 bases and J 4 bases, with 12 bases left between them. DNA of the CDR3: TGTGCCAGCAGCCCGGTGTCAAGTTACAATGAGCAGTTCTTC. As protein: CASSPVSSYNEQFF.

This clonotype was seen just once. A read error may be the cause here, since a much bigger clone is one base away. The chain links TRBV12-3 or TRBV12-4 to TRBJ2-3; D not certain. The CDR3 covers 15 residues. CDR3 amino acids: CAGSPARASPDTQYF. CDR3 nucleotide sequence: TGTGCCGGCAGTCCCGCCCGTGCGAGTCCAGATACGCAGTATTTT.